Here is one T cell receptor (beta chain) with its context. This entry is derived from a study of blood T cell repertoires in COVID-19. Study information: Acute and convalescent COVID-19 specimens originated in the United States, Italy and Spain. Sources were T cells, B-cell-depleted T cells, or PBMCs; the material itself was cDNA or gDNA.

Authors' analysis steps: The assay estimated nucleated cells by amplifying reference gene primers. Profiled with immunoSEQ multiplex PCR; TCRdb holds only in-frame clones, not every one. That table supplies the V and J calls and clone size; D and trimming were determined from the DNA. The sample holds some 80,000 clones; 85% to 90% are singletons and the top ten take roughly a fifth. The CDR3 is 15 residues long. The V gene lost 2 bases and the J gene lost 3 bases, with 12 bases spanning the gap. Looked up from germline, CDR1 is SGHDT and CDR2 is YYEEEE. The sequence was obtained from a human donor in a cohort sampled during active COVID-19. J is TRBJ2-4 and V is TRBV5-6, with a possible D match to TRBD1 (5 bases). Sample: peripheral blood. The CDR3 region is CASSLWGRGKNIQYF. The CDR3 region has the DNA TGTGCCAGCAGCTTATGGGGCCGTGGCAAAAACATTCAGTACTTC.